This T cell receptor (beta chain) was captured by sequencing in a study of blood T cell repertoires in COVID-19. Study at large: Researchers got acute and convalescent COVID-19 samples from the United States, Italy and Spain. PBMCs, B-cell-depleted T cells, or T cells were the source of the cDNA or gDNA that made up the material.

Two negative PCRs, clearance, or symptom resolution were required of recovered Cohort 3 donors. Method: immunoSEQ multiplex PCR; TCRdb's copy keeps in-frame clones and lacks some. The sample holds approximately 440,000 clones, about 90% seen once. With 6 bases clipped from V and 7 bases from J, the junction kept 4 bases outside the gene matches. The CDR3 is 12 residues long. The sequence derives from a man aged 18 to 29 who had recovered from COVID-19. Sequenced sample: PBMCs or T cells enriched from blood (not recorded which). The chain is built from TRBV23-1 and TRBJ1-2; 8 nucleotides match TRBD1. TRBV23-1 is sorted into the ORF group, with uncertain function. As DNA, the CDR3 is TGCGCCAGCAGCAGGGGGCTGAGTGGCTACACCTTC. It translates to CASSRGLSGYTF.